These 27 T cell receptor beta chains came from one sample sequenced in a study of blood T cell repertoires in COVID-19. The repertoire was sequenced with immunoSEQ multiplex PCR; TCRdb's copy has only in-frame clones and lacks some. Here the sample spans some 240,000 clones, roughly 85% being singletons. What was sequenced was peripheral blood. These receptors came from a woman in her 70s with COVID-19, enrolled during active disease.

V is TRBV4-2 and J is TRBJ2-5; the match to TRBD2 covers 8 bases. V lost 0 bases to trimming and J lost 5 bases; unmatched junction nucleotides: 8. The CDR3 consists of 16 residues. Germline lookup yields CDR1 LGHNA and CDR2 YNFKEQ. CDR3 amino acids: CASSQDDGGGPETQYF. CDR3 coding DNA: TGTGCCAGCAGCCAAGATGACGGGGGGGGCCCCGAGACCCAGTACTTC.

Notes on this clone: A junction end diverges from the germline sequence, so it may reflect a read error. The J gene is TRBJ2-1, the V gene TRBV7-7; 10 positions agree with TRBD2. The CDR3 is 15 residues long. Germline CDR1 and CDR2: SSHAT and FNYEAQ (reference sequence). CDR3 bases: TGTGCTAGCAGCTTAGCGGCTAGCGGGAGCAATGAGCAGTTCTTC. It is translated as CASSLAASGSNEQFF. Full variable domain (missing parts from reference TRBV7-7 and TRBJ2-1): GAGVSQSPRYKVTKRGQDVTLRCDPISSHATLYWYQQALGQGPEFLTYFNYEAQPDKSGLPSDRFSAERPEGSISTLTIQRTEQRDSAMYRCASSLAASGSNEQFFGPGTRLTVL.

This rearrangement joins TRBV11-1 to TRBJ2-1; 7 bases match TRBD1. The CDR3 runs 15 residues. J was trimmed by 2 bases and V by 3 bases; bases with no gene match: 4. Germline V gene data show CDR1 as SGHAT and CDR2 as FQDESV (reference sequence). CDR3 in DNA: TGTGCCAGCAGCTTGTGGCAGGGGGCCTACAATGAGCAGTTCTTC. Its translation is CASSLWQGAYNEQFF.

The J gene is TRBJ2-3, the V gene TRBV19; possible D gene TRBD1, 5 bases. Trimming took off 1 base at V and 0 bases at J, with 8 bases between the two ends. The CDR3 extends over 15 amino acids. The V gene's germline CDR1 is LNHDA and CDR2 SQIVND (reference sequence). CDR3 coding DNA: TGTGCCAGTAGTATAGGGCCAGGGAGCACAGATACGCAGTATTTT. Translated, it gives CASSIGPGSTDTQYF.

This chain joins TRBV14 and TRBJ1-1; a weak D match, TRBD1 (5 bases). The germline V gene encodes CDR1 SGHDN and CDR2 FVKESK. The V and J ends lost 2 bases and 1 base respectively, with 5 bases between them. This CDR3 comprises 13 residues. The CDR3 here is CASSQTGNTEAFF. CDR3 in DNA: TGTGCCAGCAGCCAAACAGGGAACACTGAAGCTTTCTTT.

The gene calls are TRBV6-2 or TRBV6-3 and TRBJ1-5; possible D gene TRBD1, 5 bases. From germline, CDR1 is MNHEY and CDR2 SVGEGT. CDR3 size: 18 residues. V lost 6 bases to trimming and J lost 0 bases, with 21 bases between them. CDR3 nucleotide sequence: TGTGCCAGCAGCTCAGGTGGGGCGGAGATGAATAGCAATCAGCCCCAGCATTTT. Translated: CASSSGGAEMNSNQPQHF.

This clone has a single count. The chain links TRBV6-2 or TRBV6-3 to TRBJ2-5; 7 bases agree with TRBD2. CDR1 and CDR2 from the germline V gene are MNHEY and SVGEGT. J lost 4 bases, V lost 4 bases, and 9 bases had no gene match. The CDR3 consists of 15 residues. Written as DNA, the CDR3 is TGTGCCAGCAGTTCCATAGCGGGCATTGGAGAGACCCAGTACTTC. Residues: CASSSIAGIGETQYF.

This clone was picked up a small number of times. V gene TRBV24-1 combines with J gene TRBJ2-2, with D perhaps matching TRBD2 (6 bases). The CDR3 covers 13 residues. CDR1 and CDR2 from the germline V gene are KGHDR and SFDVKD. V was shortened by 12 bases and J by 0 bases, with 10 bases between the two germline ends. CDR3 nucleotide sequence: TGTGCCTCTTCGGGGGCGAACACCGGGGAGCTGTTTTTT. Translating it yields CASSGANTGELFF.

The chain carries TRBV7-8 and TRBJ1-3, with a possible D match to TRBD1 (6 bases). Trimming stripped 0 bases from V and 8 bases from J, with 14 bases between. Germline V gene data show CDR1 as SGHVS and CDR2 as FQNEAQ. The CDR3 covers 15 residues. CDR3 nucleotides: TGTGCCAGCAGCTTAGCCACAGGGCAAATAGACACCATATATTTT. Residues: CASSLATGQIDTIYF.

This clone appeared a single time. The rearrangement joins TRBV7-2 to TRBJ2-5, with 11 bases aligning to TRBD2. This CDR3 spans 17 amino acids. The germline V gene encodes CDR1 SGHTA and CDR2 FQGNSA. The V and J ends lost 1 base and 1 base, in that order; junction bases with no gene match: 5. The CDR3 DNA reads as TGTGCCAGCAGCTTAGGACTAGCGGGACGCCTCCAAGAGACCCAGTACTTC. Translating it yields CASSLGLAGRLQETQYF.

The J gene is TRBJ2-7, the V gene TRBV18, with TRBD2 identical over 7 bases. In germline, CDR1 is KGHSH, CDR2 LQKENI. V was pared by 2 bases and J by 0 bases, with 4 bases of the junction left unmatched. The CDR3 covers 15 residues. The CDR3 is CASSPAGESSYEQYF. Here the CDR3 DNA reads TGTGCCAGCTCACCAGCGGGGGAGAGCTCCTACGAGCAGTACTTC.

CDR3 sequence (DNA): TGTGCCAGCAGCTCCCTGGCGGGGGGGATAACCGGGGAGCTGTTTTTT. Its protein product is CASSSLAGGITGELFF. The chain joins TRBV11-3 to TRBJ2-2; TRBD2 aligns across 9 bases. The germline V gene has CDR1 SGHNT and CDR2 YENEEA. V was pared by 4 bases and J by 5 bases, with 8 bases of the junction left unmatched. The CDR3 is 16 residues long.

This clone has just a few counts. The CDR3 loop reads CASWPRDRLNSPLHF. CDR3 DNA: TGTGCCAGCTGGCCCAGGGACAGGCTGAATTCACCCCTCCACTTT. This chain joins TRBV2 and TRBJ1-6; the match to TRBD1 covers 8 bases. Per the germline V gene, CDR1 is SNHLY and CDR2 is FYNNEI. The J segment lost 7 bases and the V segment lost 8 bases, leaving 10 bases of the junction unmatched. CDR3 length: 15 residues.

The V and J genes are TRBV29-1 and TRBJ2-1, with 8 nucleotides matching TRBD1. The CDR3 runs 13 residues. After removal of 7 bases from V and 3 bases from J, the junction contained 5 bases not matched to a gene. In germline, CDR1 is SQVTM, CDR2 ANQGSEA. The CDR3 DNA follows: TGCAGCGCAACAGGGGGAATCTACAATGAGCAGTTCTTC. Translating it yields CSATGGIYNEQFF.

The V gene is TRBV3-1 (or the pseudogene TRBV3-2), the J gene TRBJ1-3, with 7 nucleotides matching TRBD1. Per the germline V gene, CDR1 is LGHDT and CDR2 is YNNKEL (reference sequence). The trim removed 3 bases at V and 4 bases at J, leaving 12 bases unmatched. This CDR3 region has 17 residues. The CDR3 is CASSHRAETGSGNTIYF. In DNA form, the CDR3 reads TGTGCCAGCAGCCACCGAGCGGAGACAGGGTCGGGAAACACCATATATTTT.

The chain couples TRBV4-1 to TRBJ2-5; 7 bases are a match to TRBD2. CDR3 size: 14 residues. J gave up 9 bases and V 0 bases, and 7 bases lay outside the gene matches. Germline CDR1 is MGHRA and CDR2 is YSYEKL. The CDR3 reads CASSQDRGSGAQYF. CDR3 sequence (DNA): TGCGCCAGCAGCCAAGATCGCGGGAGTGGGGCCCAGTACTTC.

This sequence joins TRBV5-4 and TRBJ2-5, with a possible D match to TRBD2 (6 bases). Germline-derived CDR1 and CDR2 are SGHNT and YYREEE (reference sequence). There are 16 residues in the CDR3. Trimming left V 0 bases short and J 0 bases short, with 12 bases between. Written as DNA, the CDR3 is TGTGCCAGCAGCTTGGATCGGGGAGGCTACCAAGAGACCCAGTACTTC. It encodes CASSLDRGGYQETQYF.

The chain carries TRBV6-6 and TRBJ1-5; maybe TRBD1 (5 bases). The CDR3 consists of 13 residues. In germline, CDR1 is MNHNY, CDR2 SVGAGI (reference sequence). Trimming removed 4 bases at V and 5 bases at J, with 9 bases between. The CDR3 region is CASSSKGYQPQHF. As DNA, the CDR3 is TGTGCCAGCAGTTCCAAGGGGTATCAGCCCCAGCATTTT.

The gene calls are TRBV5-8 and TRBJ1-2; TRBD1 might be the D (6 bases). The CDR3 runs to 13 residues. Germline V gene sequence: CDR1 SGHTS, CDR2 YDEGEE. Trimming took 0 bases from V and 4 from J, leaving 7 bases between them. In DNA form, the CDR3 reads TGTGCCAGCAGCTTGGGGACAGTCTATGGCTACACCTTC. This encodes CASSLGTVYGYTF.

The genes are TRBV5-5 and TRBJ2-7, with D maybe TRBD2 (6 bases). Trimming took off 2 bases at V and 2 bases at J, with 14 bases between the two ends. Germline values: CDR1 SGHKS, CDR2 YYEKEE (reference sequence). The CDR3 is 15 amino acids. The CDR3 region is CASSLAGTFTYEQYF. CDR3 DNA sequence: TGTGCCAGCAGCTTAGCCGGGACTTTTACCTACGAGCAGTACTTC.

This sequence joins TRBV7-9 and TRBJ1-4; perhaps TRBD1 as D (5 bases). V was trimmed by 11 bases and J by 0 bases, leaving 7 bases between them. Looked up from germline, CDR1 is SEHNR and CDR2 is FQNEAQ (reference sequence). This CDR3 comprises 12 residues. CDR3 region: CAGAATNEKLFF. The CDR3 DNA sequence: TGTGCCGGGGCCGCAACTAATGAAAAACTGTTTTTT.

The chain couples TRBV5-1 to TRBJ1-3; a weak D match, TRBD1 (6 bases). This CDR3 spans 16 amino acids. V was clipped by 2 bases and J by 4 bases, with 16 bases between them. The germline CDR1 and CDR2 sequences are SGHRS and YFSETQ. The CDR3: CASSFGQGSAGNTIYF. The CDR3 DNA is TGCGCCAGCAGCTTCGGGCAGGGGTCTGCCGGAAACACCATATATTTT.

This chain's CDR3 is CASSDMGLGPGTEAFF. CDR3 coding DNA: TGTGCCAGCAGTGATATGGGGTTGGGGCCGGGCACTGAAGCTTTCTTT. The gene calls are TRBV6-1 and TRBJ1-1, with a tentative D call TRBD1 (5 bases). V shed 3 bases and J shed 4 bases, with 18 bases lying between them. The CDR3 is 16 residues long. CDR1 is MNHNS, CDR2 SASEGT, per germline.

Here the CDR3 DNA reads TGTGCCAGCAGTTTACGGACAGACTCGAACACTGAAGCTTTCTTT. Residues: CASSLRTDSNTEAFF. The V gene is TRBV27, the J gene TRBJ1-1; D may be TRBD1 (6 bases). Germline V gives CDR1 MNHEY, CDR2 SMNVEV (reference sequence). Trimming cost V 2 bases and J 1 base, with 11 bases left between them. This CDR3 is 15 amino acids long.

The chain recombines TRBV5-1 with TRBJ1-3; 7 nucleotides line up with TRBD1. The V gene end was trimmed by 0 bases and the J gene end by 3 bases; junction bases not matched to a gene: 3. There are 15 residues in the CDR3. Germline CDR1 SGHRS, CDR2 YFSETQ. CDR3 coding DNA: TGCGCCAGCAGCTTGGAGGGGGCTGGTGGAAACACCATATATTTT. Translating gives CASSLEGAGGNTIYF.

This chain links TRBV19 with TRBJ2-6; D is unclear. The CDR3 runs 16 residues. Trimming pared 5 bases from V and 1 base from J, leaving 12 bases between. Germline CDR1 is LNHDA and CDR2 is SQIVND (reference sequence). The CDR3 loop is CASSSPQDSGANVLTF. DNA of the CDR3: TGTGCCAGTAGTTCCCCTCAGGATTCTGGGGCCAACGTCCTGACTTTC.

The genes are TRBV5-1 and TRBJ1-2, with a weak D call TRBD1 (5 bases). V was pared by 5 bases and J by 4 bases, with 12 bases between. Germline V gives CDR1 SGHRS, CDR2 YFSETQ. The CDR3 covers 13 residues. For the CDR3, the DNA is TGCGCCAGCAGACAAGCAGGGTCCTATGGCTACACCTTC. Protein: CASRQAGSYGYTF.